This T cell receptor beta chain appears in the sequencing data of a study of blood T cell repertoires in COVID-19 (TCRdb year 2020). About the study as a whole: The collaborator samples originated in the United States, Italy and Spain and spanned the acute and convalescent phases of COVID-19. The material from the prospective study consisted of cDNA or gDNA derived from T cells, B-cell-depleted T cells, or PBMCs. Where available, HLA class I and class II types were obtained from metadata supplied by the sample provider rather than from assay-based typing. Samples were obtained from the ongoing ImmuneRACE study (first 160 participants) and from 1,200 or so subjects provided by 6 global collaborators. Nearly every sample came with metadata listing a de-identified subject ID, COVID-19 status, age in years and sex. A freely available public database, intended as a resource for researchers studying the immune response to SARS-CoV-2, is where the repertoires were released. Subjects who had been exposed to COVID-19, were actively infected with it, or had recovered from it provided the deeply sampled blood TCRbeta repertoires that made up the dataset. Beyond this particular receptor, the publication reports: The amount of clinical and demographic metadata varied by source and participant and was provided uncurated.

The immunoSEQ Assay, a bias-controlled multiplex PCR, was used to amplify TCRbeta CDR3 regions from genomic DNA. The source study handled its data this way. Nucleated cell counts per sample were estimated from amplification of reference gene primers within the assay. To quantify the absolute abundance of each unique TCRbeta CDR3 rearrangement, sequence reads were collapsed and filtered. For each sample, productive Simpson clonality was calculated as the square root of Simpson's diversity index across productive rearrangements. Sourced from immuneACCESS, this table was stored by TCRdb with only in-frame sequences that have V and J called. A share of the clones is absent; for the studies checked, an unresolved V gene accounts for under half, and the remainder has no known explanation. V, J and clone size derive from that table, while D and trimming were established from the DNA sequence. This sample has roughly 420,000 clones in its table, and over 75% of those were observed once. The top ten constitute 0.95% to 1% of the sample.

Participants in the prospective study were aged roughly 18 to 100 years, lived in approximately 26 United States geographic areas, and enrolled through a virtual design. In the prospective study, cohorts were assigned on the basis of participant-reported clinical history obtained from a screening survey and a study questionnaire. Each participant in the prospective study had whole blood, serum and a nasopharyngeal or oropharyngeal swab collected by mobile phlebotomists. Additional blood draws and questionnaires over a roughly two-month period could optionally be provided by prospective study participants. Before DNA extraction, prospective study blood samples were shipped either frozen or at room temperature. This clone appeared once. What antigen it recognizes has not been identified. Base quality data are lacking; no much larger clone is found one base away. Inclusive of the bounding cysteine and phenylalanine, the CDR3 is 14 residues long. Only the CDR3 portion is preserved as DNA: 42 bases, with reading frame beginning at the first base. The germline V gene (reference sequence) supplies CDR1 DFQATT and CDR2 SNEGSKA. V loses 3 bases, J loses 3 bases, and the germline ends lie 9 bases apart.

Sequences were obtained from PBMCs or T cells enriched from blood (not recorded which). This sequence uses TRBV20-1 and TRBJ1-6; TRBD1 is possibly the D segment (5 matching bases). The clonotype originates from a woman in her twenties or thirties with acute COVID-19. The bases are TGCAGTGCTAGTAACAGGTTCTATAATTCACCCCTCCACTTT. The translation is CSASNRFYNSPLHF.